This entry is about one T cell receptor beta chain. The V and J ends lost 5 bases and 6 bases respectively, with 17 bases between them. This CDR3 has 15 residues. CDR1 is SNHLY and CDR2 is FYNNEI in the germline V gene. The sample is drawn from a study of blood T cell repertoires in COVID-19. The wider study: Some COVID-19 samples were acute and others convalescent; all came from the United States, Italy and Spain. From T cells, B-cell-depleted T cells, or PBMCs came the material, which was cDNA or gDNA.

Original handling: Reference gene primer amplification gave estimated nucleated cell counts. Clones were sequenced by immunoSEQ multiplex PCR, and TCRdb holds only the in-frame ones, with some missing. V and J calls and clone size are given by that table; D and trimming were obtained from the DNA. The sample lists some 110,000 clones; roughly 91% were seen once. Sequencing was done on a sample of peripheral blood. The chain is built from TRBV2 and TRBJ2-1; possibly TRBD1 for D (5 bases). The sequence was collected from a human donor in a cohort sampled during active COVID-19. CDR3 sequence reads: CASSTQVWFSNEQFF. The CDR3 region has the DNA TGTGCCAGCAGTACACAGGTATGGTTCTCCAATGAGCAGTTCTTC.